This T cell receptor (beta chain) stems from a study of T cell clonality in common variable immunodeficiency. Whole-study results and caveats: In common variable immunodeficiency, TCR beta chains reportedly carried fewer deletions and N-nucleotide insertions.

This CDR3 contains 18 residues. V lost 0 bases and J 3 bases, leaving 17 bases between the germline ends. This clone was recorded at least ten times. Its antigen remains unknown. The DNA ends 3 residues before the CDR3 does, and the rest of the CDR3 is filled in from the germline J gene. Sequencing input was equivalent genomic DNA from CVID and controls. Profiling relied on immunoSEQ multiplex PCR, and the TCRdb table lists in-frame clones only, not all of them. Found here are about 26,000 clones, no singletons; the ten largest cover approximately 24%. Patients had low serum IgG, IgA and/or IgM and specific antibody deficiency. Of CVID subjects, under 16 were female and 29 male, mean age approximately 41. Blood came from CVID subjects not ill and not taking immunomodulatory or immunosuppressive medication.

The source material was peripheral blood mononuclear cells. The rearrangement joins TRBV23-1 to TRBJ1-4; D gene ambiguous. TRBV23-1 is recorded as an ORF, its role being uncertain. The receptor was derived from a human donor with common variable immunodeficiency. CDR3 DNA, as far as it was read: TGCGCCAGCAGTCAATCGATAGAGGGAGTGCGGGCTAATGAAAAA. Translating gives CASSQSIEGVRANEK. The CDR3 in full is CASSQSIEGVRANEKLFF.